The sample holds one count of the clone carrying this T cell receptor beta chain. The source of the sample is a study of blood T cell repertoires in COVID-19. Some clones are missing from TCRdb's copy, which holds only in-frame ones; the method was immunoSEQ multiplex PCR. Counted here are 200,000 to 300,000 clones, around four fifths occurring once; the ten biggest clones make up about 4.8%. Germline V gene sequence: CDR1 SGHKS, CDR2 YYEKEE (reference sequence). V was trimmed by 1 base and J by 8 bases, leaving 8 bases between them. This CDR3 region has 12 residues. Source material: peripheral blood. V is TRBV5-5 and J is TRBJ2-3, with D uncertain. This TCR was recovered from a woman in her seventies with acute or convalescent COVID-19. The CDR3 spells CASSLLSGTQYF. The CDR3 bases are TGTGCCAGCAGCTTGTTATCCGGTACGCAGTATTTT.